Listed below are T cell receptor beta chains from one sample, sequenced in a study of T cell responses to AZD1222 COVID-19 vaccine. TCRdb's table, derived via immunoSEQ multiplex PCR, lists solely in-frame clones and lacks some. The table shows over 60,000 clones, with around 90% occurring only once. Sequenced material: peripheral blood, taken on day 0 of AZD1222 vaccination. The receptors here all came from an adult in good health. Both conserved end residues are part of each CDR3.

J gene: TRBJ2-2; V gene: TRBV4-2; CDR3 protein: CASSLGAGGHRGELFF
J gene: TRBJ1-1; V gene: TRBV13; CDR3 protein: CASSLAPGPWVEAFF
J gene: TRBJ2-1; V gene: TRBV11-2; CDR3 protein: CASSLIRSGEQFF
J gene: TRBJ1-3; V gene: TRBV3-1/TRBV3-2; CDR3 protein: CARRNTIYF
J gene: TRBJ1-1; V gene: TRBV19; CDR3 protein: CASSTTGSINEAFF
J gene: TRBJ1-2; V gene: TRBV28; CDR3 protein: CASSPAGQYYGYTF
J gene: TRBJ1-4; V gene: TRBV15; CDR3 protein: CATSRDRGDGEKLFF
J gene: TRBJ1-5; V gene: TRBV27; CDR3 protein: CASSLSGSYSNQPQHF
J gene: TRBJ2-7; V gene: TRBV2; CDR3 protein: CASRGRLREQYF
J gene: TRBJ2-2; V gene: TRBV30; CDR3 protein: CASGPQIHGELFF
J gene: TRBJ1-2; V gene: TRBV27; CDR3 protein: CASGSRGVYGYTF
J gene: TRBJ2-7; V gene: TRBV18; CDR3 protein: CASSPGQGSYEQYF
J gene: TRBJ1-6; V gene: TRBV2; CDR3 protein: CASSGDSAHSPLHF
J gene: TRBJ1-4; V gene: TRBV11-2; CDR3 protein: CASSTGGDWEKLFF
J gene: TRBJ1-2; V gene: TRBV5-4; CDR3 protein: CASSASGQGLSYGYTF
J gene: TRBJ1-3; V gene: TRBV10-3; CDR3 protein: CAISDPEFGNTIYF
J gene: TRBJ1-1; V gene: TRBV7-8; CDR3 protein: CASRPSATTVAFF
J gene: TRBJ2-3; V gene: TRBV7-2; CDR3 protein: CASSLEPTTDTQYF
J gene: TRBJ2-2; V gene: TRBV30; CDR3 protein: CAWSVRGLNTGELFF
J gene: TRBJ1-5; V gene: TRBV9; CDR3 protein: CASARQGEGQPQHF
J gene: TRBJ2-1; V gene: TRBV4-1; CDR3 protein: CASSRILERGLGNEQFF
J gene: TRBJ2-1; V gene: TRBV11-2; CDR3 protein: CASSFAGTVYNEQFF
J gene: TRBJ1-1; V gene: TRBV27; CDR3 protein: CASAPLRNTEAFF
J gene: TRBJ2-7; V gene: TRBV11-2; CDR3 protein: CASTFTGGNEQYF
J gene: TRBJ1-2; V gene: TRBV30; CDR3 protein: CAWSDGTANYGYTF
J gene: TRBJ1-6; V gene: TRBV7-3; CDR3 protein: CASSAGGPLHF
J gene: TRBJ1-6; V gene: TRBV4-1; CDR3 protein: CASSQDALAVSPLHF
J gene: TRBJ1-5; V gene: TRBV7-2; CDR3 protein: CASSASGPGQPQHF
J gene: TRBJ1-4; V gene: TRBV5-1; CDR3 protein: CASSLSTATNEKLFF
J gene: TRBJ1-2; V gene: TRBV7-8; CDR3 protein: CASSAIQGADGYTF
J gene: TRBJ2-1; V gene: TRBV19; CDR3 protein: CASSIGQVNGEQFF
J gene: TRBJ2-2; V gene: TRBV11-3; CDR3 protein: CASSLTAGTADGELFF
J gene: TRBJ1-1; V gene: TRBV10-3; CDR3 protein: CAISEKGARNTEAFF
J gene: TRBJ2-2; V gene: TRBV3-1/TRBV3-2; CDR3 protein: CASSPGTRKTGELFF
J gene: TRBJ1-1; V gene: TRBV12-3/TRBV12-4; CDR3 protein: CASSLSLNTEAFF
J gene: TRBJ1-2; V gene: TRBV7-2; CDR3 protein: CASSLGRLLNYGYTF
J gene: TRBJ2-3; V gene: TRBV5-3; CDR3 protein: CAGQPDSSTDTQYF
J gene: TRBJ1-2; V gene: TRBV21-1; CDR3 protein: CASSKVCPPLYGYTF
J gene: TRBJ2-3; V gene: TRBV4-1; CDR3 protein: CASSQDGPGDDTQYF
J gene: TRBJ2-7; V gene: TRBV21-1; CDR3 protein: CASRSRGPHEQYF
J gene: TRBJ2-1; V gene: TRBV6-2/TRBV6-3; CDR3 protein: CASSPTTGTGIYNEQFF
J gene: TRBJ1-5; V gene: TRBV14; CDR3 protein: CASSQGGDRGNQPQHF
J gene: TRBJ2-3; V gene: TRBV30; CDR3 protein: CAWNFVGRTDTQYF
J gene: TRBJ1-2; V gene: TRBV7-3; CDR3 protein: CASSPSDGALRLYGYTF